Presented here are 30 T cell receptor beta chains from one specimen sequenced in a study of T cells in women clearing cervical HPV infection. Profiling relied on immunoSEQ multiplex PCR, and the TCRdb table lists in-frame clones only, not all of them. The sample's table shows about 20,000 clones. Material for sequencing was blood buffy coat. Receptors were obtained from a woman between 18 and 70 years old with a cervical HPV16 infection that either progressed to CIN3+ or cleared (not recorded which).

Regarding this clone: The DNA ends 3 residues before the CDR3 does, and the rest of the CDR3 is filled in from the germline J gene. The genes are TRBV27 and TRBJ2-7, with D possibly matching TRBD1 (5 bases). This CDR3 region has 16 residues. Germline-derived CDR1 and CDR2 are MNHEY and SMNVEV (reference sequence). Trimming took 2 bases from V and 6 from J, leaving 20 bases between them. The sequenced CDR3 bases are TGTGCCAGCAGTTTAAGCAAGGGGTTTAGTCTCTCCGAG. Translated, it gives CASSLSKGFSLSE. The CDR3, in full, reads CASSLSKGFSLSEQYF.

A remark on this clone: The read halts 3 residues ahead of the CDR3 end, with the missing end drawn from the germline J gene. The chain recombines TRBV6-2 or TRBV6-3 with TRBJ2-1, with TRBD2 matching over 7 bases. This CDR3 is built from 17 residues. Trimming at V came to 0 bases and at J to 4 bases, leaving 9 bases not matched to a gene. Germline V lookup: CDR1 MNHEY, CDR2 SVGEGT. The CDR3 protein is CASSYSRLADYYNEQFF. CDR3 bases read: TGTGCCAGCAGTTACTCGAGGCTAGCGGATTATTACAATGAG.

Note on this clone: The missing CDR3 end, 3 residues past where the read stops, is filled in from the germline J gene. Other DNA sequences within the sample encode an identical CDR3. This chain links TRBV10-3 with TRBJ1-3; 8 nucleotides line up with TRBD1. The CDR3 sequence is 14 residues long. The germline V gene has CDR1 ENHRY and CDR2 SYGVKD. J was trimmed by 1 base and V by 6 bases; bases with no gene match: 2. The CDR3 is CAIRRTGSGNTIYF. CDR3 DNA, as far as it was read: TGTGCCATCAGGAGGACAGGGTCTGGAAACACC.

Note on this clone: The read comes to an end 3 residues before the CDR3 does, leaving the germline J gene to fill in the end. This rearrangement joins TRBV18 to TRBJ2-2; tentative D call: TRBD2 (6 bases). With 3 bases removed from V and 5 bases from J, the gap between germline ends came to 13 bases. The germline V gene encodes CDR1 KGHSH and CDR2 LQKENI. The CDR3 contains 15 residues. The sequenced CDR3 bases are TGTGCCAGCTCACCTGCGGGACTGGGGACCGGGGAG. This translates into CASSPAGLGTGE. In full, the CDR3 is CASSPAGLGTGELFF.

Notes on this clone: The read is 3 residues too short to cover the CDR3 end, so that end is filled in from the germline J gene. The chain links TRBV5-1 to TRBJ2-5; 15 bases agree with TRBD2. The CDR3 is made up of 17 amino acids. Germline V gives CDR1 SGHRS, CDR2 YFSETQ. The trim removed 3 bases at V and 1 base at J, leaving 4 bases unmatched. CDR3 DNA (partial): TGCGCCAGCAGCTCAGGGACTAGCGGGGGGACCCAAGAGACC. This translates into CASSSGTSGGTQET. The whole CDR3 protein is CASSSGTSGGTQETQYF.

Details on this clone: One end of the junction fails to match germline, which may point to a read error. The CDR3 end is not reached by the read, which stops 3 residues before it; the germline J gene fills it in. The genes are TRBV30 and TRBJ2-3; D is undetermined. The germline V gene has CDR1 GTSNPN and CDR2 SVGIG (reference sequence). This CDR3 has 11 residues. The part of the CDR3 DNA that was read is TGTGCCTGGAGTTTAACAGAGACG. Translating it yields CAWSLTET. The whole CDR3 region reads CAWSLTETQYF.

In regard to this clone: The read gets to within 3 residues of the CDR3 end, and the germline J gene fills in the rest. The chain employs TRBV7-6 and TRBJ2-3, with a weak D call TRBD2 (6 bases). CDR1 and CDR2 from the germline V gene are SGHVS and FNYEAQ. Deletions cut 0 bases from V and 2 bases from J, with 12 bases between. The CDR3 is 16 amino acids. The CDR3 reads CASSLAFSGYTDTQYF. The CDR3 bases that were read are TGTGCCAGCAGCTTAGCGTTTAGCGGATACACAGATACG.

Comments on this clone: The sequence runs out 3 residues before the end of the CDR3; the remainder is reconstructed from the germline J gene. Within the sample, other DNA sequences also encode this same CDR3. V and J are TRBV5-4 and TRBJ2-1; 8 bases are a match to TRBD2. CDR3 length: 12 residues. Germline V gene lookup returns CDR1 SGHNT and CDR2 YYREEE (reference sequence). The sequenced CDR3 bases are TGTGCTAGCGGGACACAGTACAATGAG. Translation: CASGTQYNE. The complete CDR3 protein is CASGTQYNEQFF.

As to this clone: The read comes to an end 3 residues before the CDR3 does, leaving the germline J gene to fill in the end. This chain joins TRBV14 and TRBJ2-7, with 7 bases identical to TRBD1. The CDR3 contains 15 residues. The J segment lost 2 bases and the V segment lost 4 bases, leaving 8 bases of the junction unmatched. Germline CDR1 reads SGHDN; CDR2 reads FVKESK. CDR3 sequence reads: CASSRKTGNPYEQYF. CDR3 DNA, as far as it was read: TGTGCCAGCAGCCGTAAGACAGGGAACCCCTACGAG.

A note on this clone: A junction end diverges from the germline sequence, so it may reflect a read error. The CDR3 goes on 3 residues after the read ends, and that part is filled in from the germline J gene. This sample also contains other DNA sequences that code for the same CDR3. The chain carries TRBV5-1 and TRBJ1-3, with D possibly matching TRBD1 (5 bases). The germline V gene has CDR1 SGHRS and CDR2 YFSETQ. This CDR3 has 16 residues. The chain's CDR3 is CASSLGGAASGNTIYF. Incomplete CDR3 DNA: TGCGCCAGCAGCTTGGGAGGGGCGGCCTCTGGAAACACG.

On this clone itself: The CDR3 extends 3 residues past the end of the read, so its final part is completed from the germline J gene. The V call is TRBV12-3 or TRBV12-4, the J call TRBJ1-2; TRBD1 agrees at 7 bases. The J segment lost 4 bases and the V segment lost 4 bases, leaving 6 bases of the junction unmatched. The CDR3 extends over 14 amino acids. CDR3 DNA (partial): TGTGCCAGCAGTTCATTAGGGGGCGCCTATGGC. It codes for CASSSLGGAYG. The full CDR3 sequence reads CASSSLGGAYGYTF.

CDR3 amino acids: CASSFTPSSSYEQYF. The DNA read from the CDR3 is TGTGCCAGCAGCTTCACGCCAAGTAGCTCCTACGAG. V usage is TRBV7-2 and J usage is TRBJ2-7; D uncertain. Read data end 3 residues before the CDR3 end; the end is taken from the germline J gene. Trimming shortened V by 3 bases and J by 0 bases, and 12 bases separated the two germline ends. The CDR3 consists of 15 residues. Germline assignment: CDR1 SGHTA and CDR2 FQGNSA.

Concerning this clone itself: The read falls 3 residues short of the CDR3 end, and the missing part is taken from the germline J gene. This sequence joins TRBV6-1 and TRBJ2-7; no clear D gene. The CDR3 covers 14 residues. The V gene lost 2 bases and the J gene lost 2 bases, with 10 bases spanning the gap. Germline V gene lookup returns CDR1 MNHNS and CDR2 SASEGT. CDR3 DNA (partial): TGTGCCAGCAGTGAATCGAGGCAGACCTACGAG. It codes for CASSESRQTYE. The CDR3 reads in full as CASSESRQTYEQYF.

Of note for this clone: The read finishes 3 residues shy of the CDR3 end, and the germline J gene is used to complete it. The V gene is TRBV18, the J gene TRBJ1-1; D gene uncertain. This CDR3 is 13 amino acids long. Between the trimmed V and J ends, which lost 4 bases and 4 bases, there was a span of 10 bases. The V gene's germline CDR1 is KGHSH and CDR2 LQKENI. Here the CDR3 reads CASSRGFGTEAFF. The CDR3 DNA, read in part, is TGTGCCAGCTCACGCGGCTTTGGCACTGAA.

Comments on this clone: The read ends 3 residues shy of where the CDR3 ends; the end is completed using the germline J gene. The gene calls are TRBV12-3 or TRBV12-4 and TRBJ2-3; 8 nucleotides line up with TRBD2. This CDR3 has 14 amino acids. The V gene end was trimmed by 6 bases and the J gene end by 8 bases; junction bases not matched to a gene: 10. The covered CDR3 bases are TGTGCCAGCAGCGGGACTAGAGTTTCTCGTACG. Translation: CASSGTRVSRT. The entire CDR3 reads CASSGTRVSRTQYF.

With respect to this clone: The sequence runs out 3 residues before the end of the CDR3; the remainder is reconstructed from the germline J gene. J is TRBJ1-1 and V is TRBV19; D unclear. Looked up from germline, CDR1 is LNHDA and CDR2 is SQIVND (reference sequence). This CDR3 spans 14 amino acids. Between the trimmed V and J ends, which lost 9 bases and 1 base, there was a span of 15 bases. Partial CDR3 DNA: TGTGCCAGCAAGCCTCCGGAGGGGAACACTGAA. It is translated as CASKPPEGNTE. The CDR3 in its entirety is CASKPPEGNTEAFF.

Comment on this clone: The observed sequence ends 3 residues before the CDR3 terminus, with the missing tail filled in from the germline J gene. The chain is built from TRBV28 and TRBJ2-2; TRBD1 might be the D (6 bases). The V and J ends lost 7 bases and 4 bases respectively, with 13 bases between them. This CDR3 is built from 14 residues. Germline V gives CDR1 MDHEN, CDR2 SYDVKM. CDR3 bases read: TGTGCCAGCATGGACGGGACATCCACCGGGGAG. This translates into CASMDGTSTGE. The whole CDR3 sequence is CASMDGTSTGELFF.

Notes on this clone: The read falls 3 residues short of the CDR3 end, and the missing part is taken from the germline J gene. The chain has TRBV20-1 and TRBJ2-3; TRBD1 aligns across 9 bases. Germline loops: CDR1 DFQATT, CDR2 SNEGSKA (reference sequence). The junction had 5 bases not matched to a gene; V was cut back by 1 base and J by 3 bases. The CDR3 covers 15 residues. Partial CDR3 DNA: TGCAGTGCTAGAGTTGGGGACAGGGCGACAGATACG. It translates to CSARVGDRATDT. The CDR3 in its entirety is CSARVGDRATDTQYF.

This clone shows up as medium-sized by frequency. The missing CDR3 end, 3 residues past where the read stops, is filled in from the germline J gene. The V and J genes are TRBV20-1 and TRBJ2-3; 10 nucleotides agree with TRBD2. This CDR3 has 16 residues. The germline CDR1 and CDR2 sequences are DFQATT and SNEGSKA (reference sequence). V lost 5 bases to trimming and J lost 6 bases; unmatched junction nucleotides: 14. CDR3 bases read: TGCAGTGCTTCCGGGACTAGCGCGGGGGGTGGGGATACG. Its translation: CSASGTSAGGGDT. The full CDR3 protein reads CSASGTSAGGGDTQYF.

Its frequency marks this clone as medium-sized (0.01 to 0.1%). The CDR3 end falls 3 residues outside the read, so it is completed with the germline J gene. The chain employs TRBV10-3 and TRBJ2-5, with 10 bases aligning to TRBD2. Germline V gives CDR1 ENHRY, CDR2 SYGVKD. The CDR3 has 15 amino acids. Losses at the gene ends were 4 bases for V and 5 bases for J; bases not matched to a gene: 7. The CDR3 sequence is CAISGIERGGETQYF. Partial CDR3 DNA: TGTGCCATCAGTGGTATTGAGCGGGGGGGCGAGACC.

A remark on this clone: Coverage ceases 3 residues before the CDR3 finishes, and the germline J gene fills in the end. The chain carries TRBV10-3 and TRBJ1-2; no reliable D call. Germline CDR1 ENHRY, CDR2 SYGVKD. The CDR3 length is 12 residues. The V end lost 5 bases, the J end lost 4 bases, and 8 bases lay between the germline ends. The sequenced part of the CDR3 DNA is TGTGCCATCAGTCCAGATTCCTATGGC. Protein: CAISPDSYG. The CDR3 as a whole reads CAISPDSYGYTF.

Concerning this clone: The observed sequence ends 3 residues before the CDR3 terminus, with the missing tail filled in from the germline J gene. V gene TRBV5-5 combines with J gene TRBJ1-1; no firm D call. The germline V gene has CDR1 SGHKS and CDR2 YYEKEE (reference sequence). The CDR3 is made up of 14 amino acids. Trimming took off 0 bases at V and 1 base at J, with 7 bases between the two ends. CDR3 DNA, as far as it was read: TGTGCCAGCAGCTTGGGGCTTCCGAACACTGAA. It translates to CASSLGLPNTE. The entire CDR3 protein is CASSLGLPNTEAFF.

As to this clone: The CDR3 end falls 3 residues outside the read, so it is completed with the germline J gene. The chain joins TRBV7-9 to TRBJ2-2; D gene ambiguous. The CDR3 contains 13 residues. In germline, CDR1 is SEHNR, CDR2 FQNEAQ (reference sequence). The part of the CDR3 DNA that was read is TGTGCCAGCAGCTTCGGTCCCCACGAAAAG. This codes for CASSFGPHEK. The complete CDR3 protein is CASSFGPHEKLFF.

The CDR3 is CAWSGLGVGYTF. The sequenced part of the CDR3 DNA is TGTGCCTGGAGTGGTTTAGGGGTCGGC. The V gene is TRBV30, the J gene TRBJ1-2, with D tentatively TRBD1 (5 bases). The read ends 3 residues shy of where the CDR3 ends; the end is completed using the germline J gene. CDR1 GTSNPN and CDR2 SVGIG come from the germline V gene (reference sequence). CDR3 size: 12 residues.

A word on this clone: The read finishes 3 residues shy of the CDR3 end, and the germline J gene is used to complete it. The V call is TRBV14, the J call TRBJ2-7, with D unresolved. Germline V gene sequence: CDR1 SGHDN, CDR2 FVKESK. Trimming took off 4 bases at V and 0 bases at J, with 10 bases between the two ends. The CDR3 length is 14 residues. CDR3 amino acids: CASSPRLSSYEQYF. The CDR3 DNA, read in part, is TGTGCCAGCAGCCCGCGGCTGAGCTCCTACGAG.

Regarding this clone: The read comes to an end 3 residues before the CDR3 does, leaving the germline J gene to fill in the end. The chain is built from TRBV4-1 and TRBJ2-3; D unclear. The germline V and J ends were trimmed by 4 bases and 3 bases, with 8 bases remaining between them. Germline V lookup: CDR1 MGHRA, CDR2 YSYEKL. This CDR3 region has 13 residues. The CDR3 DNA, read in part, is TGCGCCAGCAGCCGTACAGAGACAGATACG. It yields the protein CASSRTETDT. The entire CDR3 protein reads CASSRTETDTQYF.

Turning to this clone: The read is 3 residues too short to cover the CDR3 end, so that end is filled in from the germline J gene. The rearrangement links TRBV19 to TRBJ1-6; D unclear. V dropped 4 bases and J dropped 10 bases, with 14 bases sitting between them. The CDR3 loop spans 14 amino acids. CDR1 and CDR2 (germline): LNHDA, SQIVND (reference sequence). CDR3 DNA, as far as it was read: TGTGCCAGTAGTAACAGAAACTTGAGGTCACCC. Translated, it gives CASSNRNLRSP. The entire CDR3 reads CASSNRNLRSPLHF.

The sequenced part of the CDR3 DNA is TGTGCCTGGAGTGCTAGGGGCAAAACCTACGAG. It yields the protein CAWSARGKTYE. The CDR3 as a whole reads CAWSARGKTYEQYF. V and J are TRBV30 and TRBJ2-7, with a possible D match to TRBD1 (5 bases). The read ends 3 residues shy of where the CDR3 ends; the end is completed using the germline J gene. This CDR3 has 14 residues. The germline gives CDR1 GTSNPN, CDR2 SVGIG (reference sequence). Trimming took 1 base from V and 2 from J, leaving 12 bases between them. The variable domain in full, completed from reference TRBV30 and TRBJ2-7, reads SQTIHQWPATLVQPVGSPLSLECTVEGTSNPNLYWYRQAAGRGLQLLFYSVGIGQISSEVPQNLSASRPQDRQFILSSKKLLLSDSGFYLCAWSARGKTYEQYFGPGTRLTVT.

Regarding this clone: The sequenced fragment ends 3 residues before the CDR3 boundary, so the rest is inferred from the germline J gene. This chain links TRBV7-2 with TRBJ1-2, with unresolved D. This CDR3 region has 15 residues. CDR1 is SGHTA, CDR2 FQGNSA, per germline. CDR3 region: CASSLVWQITDTYTF. Partial CDR3 DNA: TGTGCCAGCAGCTTAGTGTGGCAGATCACAGATACC.

For this clone: The read terminates 3 residues before the CDR3 end, so the remaining end is supplied by the germline J gene. The J gene is TRBJ2-7, the V gene TRBV28, with D hard to call. Germline V gene data show CDR1 as MDHEN and CDR2 as SYDVKM. The ends were cut back, 3 bases at V and 3 bases at J, with 21 bases in the middle. The CDR3 runs to 17 residues. CDR3 DNA (partial): TGTGCCAGCAGTTTGAGAGGTTCCAACCATGTCGACTACGAG. Protein sequence: CASSLRGSNHVDYE. The whole CDR3 is CASSLRGSNHVDYEQYF.